The rows below give T cell receptor beta chains drawn from one sample of a study of early T cells in non-severe SARS-CoV-2 infection. TCRdb re-derived calls from the 5' RACE reads in MiXCR, one entry per CDR3 protein. The data hold 90,000 to 130,000 distinct CDR3 sequences, with 9.5% to 13% observed a single time. The source material was whole blood. Source of these receptors: an adult who was a healthcare worker with PCR-confirmed SARS-CoV-2 infection or an uninfected control (not recorded which). Both conserved end residues are trimmed from each CDR3. Expanded clones are given a class, and other clones once, few, many or no size at all.

TRBV9,few,TRBJ2-1,ASSVVGRGAGFDEQF
TRBV20-1,few,TRBJ1-1,SARDQRTEAF
TRBV7-2,many,TRBJ2-7,ASSLADPVLVEQY
TRBV2,.,TRBJ1-1,ASNEFAEAF
TRBV3-1,.,TRBJ1-6,ASSQDLVFSPLH
TRBV20-1,many,TRBJ2-1,SAFMAGGSYNEQF
TRBV6-1,many,TRBJ1-5,ASLDRGSQPQH
TRBV28,many,TRBJ1-2,ASSPTGGVGYGYT
TRBV4-2,.,TRBJ2-6,ASSQETSGRALGANVLT
TRBV30,.,TRBJ1-2,AWSVLTVPSNYGYT
TRBV5-4,.,TRBJ2-1,ASSLASGVPNYNEQF
TRBV3-1,few,TRBJ1-2,ASSPPGGGHGYT
TRBV20-1,many,TRBJ2-5,SARTSQTQY
TRBV20-1,few,TRBJ1-1,SVKQGYTEAF
TRBV12-3/TRBV12-4,few,TRBJ2-1,ASSSDRGRDEQF
TRBV20-1,.,TRBJ1-1,SARATGGTEAF
TRBV11-2,few,TRBJ2-3,ASSLVSAGGPQQY
TRBV7-8,.,TRBJ2-7,ASRDRGDVYEQY
TRBV18,few,TRBJ1-2,ASSAAGAGGRGYT
TRBV6-1,few,TRBJ2-1,ASSESRGTEQF
TRBV20-1,many,TRBJ1-1,SARDRWGQSLEAF
TRBV12-3/TRBV12-4,few,TRBJ2-1,ASSSDPVGVRNEQF
TRBV5-6,.,TRBJ2-6,ASSFTVSGANVLT
TRBV30,.,TRBJ1-5,AWSSWTGDNQPQH
TRBV24-1,many,TRBJ2-3,ATSDPGRETDTQY
TRBV20-1,.,TRBJ2-1,SARGGENLVNEQF
TRBV12-3/TRBV12-4,many,TRBJ2-1,ASSLNRWNEQF
TRBV10-1,few,TRBJ2-1,ASSGSGLLYNEQF
TRBV2,many,TRBJ2-7,ASSYDTPTGTNYEQY
TRBV29-1,few,TRBJ2-3,SVGTGVGAATDTQY
TRBV9,.,TRBJ2-1,ASSVVGAGGDINDEQF
TRBV20-1,few,TRBJ1-5,SAQSGAGNQPQH
TRBV10-3,.,TRBJ1-4,AISRSLSTNEKLF
TRBV6-2/TRBV6-3,.,TRBJ2-1,ASSYRTGTNEQF
TRBV18,few,TRBJ2-7,ASSRDRTYEQY
TRBV28,.,TRBJ2-2,ASFGGGGRKNTGELF
TRBV18,few,TRBJ1-4,ASSLLKGTEKLF
TRBV7-3,.,TRBJ2-2,ASSFLAGTGDPISRTGELF
TRBV12-3/TRBV12-4,.,TRBJ1-1,ASTGTGGTEAF
TRBV28,.,TRBJ1-5,ASSDRRGNQPQH
TRBV7-9,few,TRBJ1-1,ASSSQG
TRBV12-3/TRBV12-4,many,TRBJ1-5,ASSPQGSNQPQH
TRBV20-1,few,TRBJ2-5,SDSGDQETQY
TRBV3-1,.,TRBJ1-2,ASSQETQSYGYT
TRBV7-2,many,TRBJ2-7,ASSFSGGTEQY
TRBV7-2,few,TRBJ2-1,ASSLVADAYNEQF
TRBV2,few,TRBJ2-5,ASSQNTERVLGVDLETQY